This paragraph reports one T cell receptor (beta chain). The CDR3 extends over 16 amino acids. The germline gives CDR1 LNHNV, CDR2 YYDKDF (reference sequence). The V gene end was trimmed by 5 bases and the J gene end by 5 bases; junction bases not matched to a gene: 6. This entry belongs to a study of chemoradiotherapy in HPV16-positive cancers. The protocol was immunoSEQ multiplex PCR, while the TCRdb copy is restricted to in-frame clones and leaves out a portion. The data contain about 1,300 clones, approximately 82% of them singletons. This sequence originates from a human donor with HPV-associated anogenital cancer. This specimen was tumor tissue, taken from a patient who underwent chemoradiotherapy. This sequence joins TRBV15 and TRBJ2-3, with 14 bases lining up with TRBD2. CDR3 in amino acids: CATSLGLAGVRDTQYF. CDR3 coding DNA: TGTGCCACCAGCTTGGGACTAGCGGGGGTGAGAGATACGCAGTATTTT.